The 19 T cell receptor beta chains reported below all come from one sample, sequenced in a study of Graves' ophthalmopathy and Graves' hyperthyroidism. TCR beta CDR3 amplification used RNA transcripts. HTBI-primed RT-PCR formed the first round, and a multiplex PCR formed the second. TCRdb reanalysed the multiplex PCR reads using MiXCR and keeps one entry per CDR3 protein. The profile covers approximately 700,000 distinct CDR3 sequences, with around 40% appearing a single time and approximately 46% taken by the ten largest. Sequenced sample: peripheral blood. Receptors were obtained from an adult man with Graves' ophthalmopathy.

This clonotype was counted only a few times. The V and J genes are TRBV2 and TRBJ2-1, with TRBD2 matching over 10 bases. V gave up 7 bases and J gave up 4 bases; unmatched junction bases: 10. Germline V lookup: CDR1 SNHLY, CDR2 FYNNEI. The CDR3 covers 16 residues. For the CDR3, the DNA is TGTGCCAGCAATAGAGCGGGGGGGACCATATACAATGAGCAGTTCTTC. Translated, it gives CASNRAGGTIYNEQFF.

V and J are TRBV10-3 and TRBJ2-7; D is unclear. The J call could be wrong; TRBJ2-1 is a better fit for the DNA end. The CDR3 is made up of 13 amino acids. The germline gives CDR1 ENHRY, CDR2 SYGVKD. In DNA, the CDR3 is TGTGCCATCAGTGAGGGAACCTACAATGAGCAGTTCTTC. This encodes CAISEGTYNEQFF.

The chain couples TRBV7-2 to TRBJ2-7, with D maybe TRBD2 (6 bases). The CDR3 loop spans 15 amino acids. Trimming pared 5 bases from V and 3 bases from J, leaving 17 bases between. Per germline, CDR1 SGHTA and CDR2 FQGNSA. CDR3 amino acids: CASSPGLVQGYEQYF. The DNA for the CDR3 is TGTGCCAGCAGCCCGGGACTTGTTCAGGGCTACGAGCAGTACTTC.

The V and J genes are TRBV13 and TRBJ1-1; weak D call: TRBD1 (5 bases). This CDR3 comprises 14 residues. Trimming took off 1 base at V and 4 bases at J, with 10 bases between the two ends. Germline CDR1 is PRHDT and CDR2 is FYEKMQ (reference sequence). CDR3 sequence: CASSLERGFTEAFF. The CDR3 DNA follows: TGTGCCAGCAGCTTAGAGAGGGGTTTCACTGAAGCTTTCTTT. Filled out from reference TRBV13 and TRBJ1-1, the complete variable domain reads AAGVIQSPRHLIKEKRETATLKCYPIPRHDTVYWYQQGPGQDPQFLISFYEKMQSDKGSIPDRFSAQQFSDYHSELNMSSLELGDSALYFCASSLERGFTEAFFGQGTRLTVV.

This clonotype was observed at least ten times. The V gene is TRBV2, the J gene TRBJ2-7, with 9 bases aligning to TRBD2. CDR3 length: 15 amino acids. Per the germline V gene, CDR1 is SNHLY and CDR2 is FYNNEI. The J segment lost 4 bases and the V segment lost 2 bases, leaving 6 bases of the junction unmatched. The CDR3 nucleotides read TGTGCCAGCAGTGAATCGGTAGCGGGAGTATACGAGCAGTACTTC. Amino acid sequence: CASSESVAGVYEQYF.

Comments on this clonotype: At one end, the junction sequence differs from germline, possibly due to a read error. The rearrangement uses TRBV10-3 and TRBJ2-7; D might be TRBD1 or TRBD2, each matching 5 bases. In germline, CDR1 is ENHRY, CDR2 SYGVKD. The CDR3 runs 16 residues. The CDR3 bases are TGTGCCAGCAGTTACTTAGGGACGGCTGACCAATACGAGCAGTACTTC. It codes for CASSYLGTADQYEQYF.

This clonotype was found many times. This chain joins TRBV7-2 and TRBJ1-4; no clear D. This CDR3 region has 13 residues. Trimming shortened V by 1 base and J by 7 bases, and 7 bases separated the two germline ends. Germline lookup yields CDR1 SGHTA and CDR2 FQGNSA. CDR3 nucleotides: TGTGCCAGCAGCTTAGGGCGCACTGAAAAACTGTTTTTT. It is translated as CASSLGRTEKLFF.

V and J are TRBV29-1 and TRBJ2-5; 8 nucleotides match TRBD1. Trimming took 7 bases from V and 5 from J; bases not matched to a gene: 6. The CDR3 totals 12 residues. Germline V gene lookup returns CDR1 SQVTM and CDR2 ANQGSEA. CDR3 residues: CSGGQGRETQYF. The CDR3 nucleotides read TGCAGCGGTGGACAGGGCCGGGAGACCCAGTACTTC.

This clonotype was seen a handful of times. The CDR3 reads CATSDSGHLSTNTGELFF. The CDR3 DNA sequence: TGTGCCACCAGTGACTCGGGACACCTCAGTACGAACACCGGGGAGCTGTTTTTT. The V gene is TRBV24-1, the J gene TRBJ2-2; possibly TRBD1 for D (6 bases). The V and J ends lost 4 bases and 0 bases respectively, with 17 bases between them. Germline CDR1 is KGHDR and CDR2 is SFDVKD. CDR3 length equals 18 residues.

This chain links TRBV6-6 with TRBJ1-3; no clear D. V was trimmed by 2 bases and J by 5 bases, leaving 16 bases between them. This CDR3 contains 16 residues. Germline assignment: CDR1 MNHNY and CDR2 SVGAGI (reference sequence). CDR3 loop: CASSYLGPGARNTIYF. The CDR3 DNA is TGTGCCAGCAGTTACCTAGGGCCAGGCGCAAGAAACACCATATATTTT.

Concerning this clonotype: A much larger clone lies one base from this, so it may be a read error. The V and J genes are TRBV24-1 and TRBJ1-5; D may be TRBD1 (6 bases). CDR3 length: 15 amino acids. Germline V gene data show CDR1 as KGHDR and CDR2 as SFDVKD. The ends were cut back, 7 bases at V and 5 bases at J, with 17 bases in the middle. The CDR3 loop reads CATSVSRGGDQPQHF. The CDR3 DNA sequence: TGTGCCACCAGCGTATCCAGGGGCGGGGATCAGCCCCAGCATTTT.

The chain is built from TRBV7-9 and TRBJ2-7; TRBD1 agrees at 11 bases. The ends lost 5 bases at V and 7 bases at J; junction bases unmatched: 10. Looked up from germline, CDR1 is SEHNR and CDR2 is FQNEAQ (reference sequence). The CDR3 sequence is 15 residues long. CDR3 nucleotides: TGTGCCAGCAGCCAAGCCGGGACAGGGGGGAGGGAGCAGTACTTC. Translating it yields CASSQAGTGGREQYF.

The table lists this clonotype with many counts. J is TRBJ1-6 and V is TRBV12-3 or TRBV12-4, with D perhaps TRBD1 (6 bases). The germline V and J ends were trimmed by 6 bases and 10 bases, with 19 bases remaining between them. This CDR3 contains 15 residues. In DNA, the CDR3 is TGTGCCAGCAGCTTATCGCGGGGGCGTATCTCACCCCTCCACTTT. Encoded protein: CASSLSRGRISPLHF.

About this clonotype itself: A clone one base away is much larger, so this may be a read error. Because the CDR3 is missing its conserved closing phenylalanine or tryptophan, this is likely a read error. The V and J genes are TRBV2 and TRBJ2-5, with 8 nucleotides matching TRBD1. The length of the CDR3 is 13 residues. Germline V gene sequence: CDR1 SNHLY, CDR2 FYNNEI. V lost 7 bases, J lost 5 bases, and 6 bases stayed unmatched. CDR3 sequence (DNA): TGTGCCAGCACCCGGACAGGGAGGGAGACCCAGTACCTC. Protein: CASTRTGRETQYL.

The chain joins TRBV7-9 to TRBJ2-1; the D is unclear. There are 13 residues in the CDR3. The V gene's germline CDR1 is SEHNR and CDR2 FQNEAQ (reference sequence). V lost 5 bases, J lost 4 bases, and 9 bases lay in between. CDR3: CASSQTPYNEQFF. In DNA form, the CDR3 reads TGTGCCAGCAGCCAGACACCGTACAATGAGCAGTTCTTC.

To note about this clonotype: This is likely a read error, given that the CDR3 carries no conserved phenylalanine or tryptophan at its end. The chain recombines TRBV7-8 with TRBJ1-3; 9 bases are a match to TRBD1. V was clipped by 2 bases and J by 4 bases; unmatched bases: 6. CDR1 and CDR2 (germline): SGHVS, FQNEAQ. The CDR3 runs to 16 residues. CDR3 DNA sequence: TGTGCCAGCAGCTTAAGAGGGACAGGGATGGGAAACACCATATATCTT. This encodes CASSLRGTGMGNTIYL.

The chain couples TRBV7-9 to TRBJ2-5, with 10 bases fitting TRBD2. The CDR3 extends over 18 amino acids. J was trimmed by 5 bases and V by 6 bases; bases with no gene match: 18. Germline CDR1 and CDR2: SEHNR and FQNEAQ (reference sequence). The CDR3 coding sequence is TGTGCCAGCAGTGGTGGCCGAAGGAGCGGGGGGGGAAGGGAGACCCAGTACTTC. Its protein is CASSGGRRSGGGRETQYF. The entire variable domain, with the rest obtained from reference TRBV7-9 and TRBJ2-5, is as follows: DTGVSQNPRHKITKRGQNVTFRCDPISEHNRLYWYRQTLGQGPEFLTYFQNEAQLEKSRLLSDRFSAERPKGSFSTLEIQRTEQGDSAMYLCASSGGRRSGGGRETQYFGPGTRLLVL.

This clonotype was seen ten or more times. The chain links TRBV11-2 to TRBJ1-1; D gene uncertain. Trimming took off 3 bases at V and 4 bases at J, with 6 bases between the two ends. Germline V gives CDR1 SGHAT, CDR2 FQNNGV. This CDR3 comprises 12 residues. CDR3 DNA sequence: TGTGCCAGCAGCTTGTACGGCACTGAAGCTTTCTTT. This translates into CASSLYGTEAFF. The full variable domain, rest sourced from reference TRBV11-2 and TRBJ1-1, is EAGVAQSPRYKIIEKRQSVAFWCNPISGHATLYWYQQILGQGPKLLIQFQNNGVVDDSQLPKDRFSAERLKGVDSTLKIQPAKLEDSAVYLCASSLYGTEAFFGQGTRLTVV.

This sequence joins TRBV7-9 and TRBJ1-2; TRBD1 aligns across 7 bases. Trimming cost V 5 bases and J 6 bases; bases outside gene matches: 9. Germline loops: CDR1 SEHNR, CDR2 FQNEAQ (reference sequence). CDR3 length: 14 residues. CDR3 amino acids: CASSQTTGRDGYTF. CDR3 DNA: TGTGCCAGCAGCCAGACGACAGGGCGGGATGGCTACACCTTC.